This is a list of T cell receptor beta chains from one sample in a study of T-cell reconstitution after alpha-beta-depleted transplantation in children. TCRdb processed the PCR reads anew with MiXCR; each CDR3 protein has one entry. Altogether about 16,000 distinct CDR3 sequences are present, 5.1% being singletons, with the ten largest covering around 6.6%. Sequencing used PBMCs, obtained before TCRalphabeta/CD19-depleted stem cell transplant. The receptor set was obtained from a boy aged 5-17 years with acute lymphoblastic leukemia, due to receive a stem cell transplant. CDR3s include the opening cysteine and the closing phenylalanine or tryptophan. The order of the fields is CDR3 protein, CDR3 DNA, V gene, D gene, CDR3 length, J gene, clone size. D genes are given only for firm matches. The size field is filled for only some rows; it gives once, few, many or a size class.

CSASPPGTVNTEAFF | TGCAGTGCTAGCCCTCCGGGGACCGTGAACACTGAAGCTTTCTTT | TRBV20-1 | NA | 15 | TRBJ1-1 | many
CASSQQNTGELFF | TGTGCCAGCAGCCAACAAAACACCGGGGAGCTGTTTTTT | TRBV7-6 | NA | 13 | TRBJ2-2 | few
CASSQDPRTANGYTF | TGCGCCAGCAGCCAAGATCCCCGGACAGCAAATGGCTACACCTTC | TRBV4-3 | NA | 15 | TRBJ1-2 | many
CASSFFGGYEQYF | TGCGCCAGCAGCTTCTTTGGAGGCTACGAGCAGTACTTC | TRBV5-1 | NA | 13 | TRBJ2-7 | medium-sized
CSARGLDRSNTGELFF | TGCAGTGCTAGAGGTCTGGACAGGTCGAACACCGGGGAGCTGTTTTTT | TRBV20-1 | TRBD1 | 16 | TRBJ2-2 | many
CASSHGGQGGEQYF | TGTGCCAGCAGCCACGGGGGGCAGGGGGGCGAGCAGTACTTC | TRBV7-9 | NA | 14 | TRBJ2-7 | many
CASSPITGELFF | TGTGCCAGCAGCCCAATTACCGGGGAGCTGTTTTTT | TRBV7-6 | NA | 12 | TRBJ2-2 | NA
CASSDPRSSTDTQYF | TGCGCCAGCAGTGACCCCCGGAGTAGCACAGATACGCAGTATTTT | TRBV10-1 | NA | 15 | TRBJ2-3 | NA
CASSQGPLAGGSDTQYF | TGCGCCAGCAGCCAAGGCCCACTAGCGGGGGGGTCAGATACGCAGTATTTT | TRBV4-3 | TRBD2 | 17 | TRBJ2-3 | many
CASIGRRAAYNEQFF | TGTGCCAGTATTGGGAGGAGGGCCGCCTACAATGAGCAGTTCTTC | TRBV19 | NA | 15 | TRBJ2-1 | many
CASSPADRGTYEQYF | TGTGCCAGCAGCCCAGCGGACAGGGGAACCTACGAGCAGTACTTC | TRBV11-2 | TRBD1 | 15 | TRBJ2-7 | NA
CASSILLTPVNEKLFF | TGTGCCAGTAGTATTCTGTTGACACCTGTTAATGAAAAACTGTTTTTT | TRBV19 | NA | 16 | TRBJ1-4 | few
CASSMGQGHSYEQYF | TGTGCCAGTAGTATGGGACAGGGACACTCCTACGAGCAGTACTTC | TRBV19 | TRBD1 | 15 | TRBJ2-7 | many
CSASFVPGSSGDTQYF | TGCAGTGCTAGTTTTGTTCCCGGCAGTTCCGGAGATACGCAGTATTTT | TRBV20-1 | NA | 16 | TRBJ2-3 | many
CASSERTGSRGKQYF | TGTGCCAGTAGTGAGAGGACAGGGTCTCGAGGCAAGCAGTACTTC | TRBV19 | TRBD1 | 15 | TRBJ2-7 | many
CASSLTDYNEQFF | TGTGCCAGCAGCCTAACGGACTACAATGAGCAGTTCTTC | TRBV7-9 | NA | 13 | TRBJ2-1 | many
CASSQGLGGWPQHF | TGCGCCAGCAGCCAAGGATTGGGGGGATGGCCCCAGCATTTT | TRBV4-1 | NA | 14 | TRBJ1-5 | many
CASSPGTGGTNEQFF | TGTGCCAGCAGCCCCGGGACAGGGGGCACCAATGAGCAGTTCTTC | TRBV6-1 | TRBD1 | 15 | TRBJ2-1 | many
CASSVVRYGYTF | TGTGCCAGCAGCGTAGTCAGATATGGCTACACCTTC | TRBV9 | NA | 12 | TRBJ1-2 | NA
CASSKAGLNIQYF | TGTGCCAGCAGCAAAGCAGGACTCAACATTCAGTACTTC | TRBV7-9 | NA | 13 | TRBJ2-4 | many
CARSPDRVWGYTDTQYF | TGTGCCAGGAGCCCCGACAGGGTTTGGGGGTACACAGATACGCAGTATTTT | TRBV4-2 | TRBD1 | 17 | TRBJ2-3 | NA
CAISPARLIAGGPRISYEQYF | TGTGCCATCAGCCCCGCCCGTCTGATAGCGGGAGGGCCTAGGATATCCTACGAGCAGTACTTC | TRBV4-2 | TRBD2 | 21 | TRBJ2-7 | NA
CASSLAFYGGSGANVLTF | TGTGCCAGCAGCTTAGCGTTTTATGGGGGTTCAGGGGCCAACGTCCTGACTTTC | TRBV7-2 | NA | 18 | TRBJ2-6 | medium-sized
CASSPLGTGYNEQFF | TGTGCCAGCTCACCGCTTGGGACCGGCTACAATGAGCAGTTCTTC | TRBV18 | NA | 15 | TRBJ2-1 | medium-sized
CASSPTAHYGYTF | TGTGCCAGCAGCCCCACAGCACACTATGGCTACACCTTC | TRBV14 | NA | 13 | TRBJ1-2 | many
CSVVGWGTSGTNEQFF | TGCAGCGTTGTCGGGTGGGGGACTAGCGGGACGAATGAGCAGTTCTTC | TRBV29-1 | TRBD2 | 16 | TRBJ2-1 | medium-sized
CATSRGVRGSETQYF | TGTGCCACCAGCAGAGGGGTGAGGGGATCAGAGACCCAGTACTTC | TRBV15 | NA | 15 | TRBJ2-5 | many
CASGPGSLGANVLTF | TGTGCCAGCGGCCCCGGGAGCCTCGGGGCCAACGTCCTGACTTTC | TRBV5-6 | NA | 15 | TRBJ2-6 | NA
CASSFRPQGRFRDQPQHF | TGTGCCAGCAGTTTCCGTCCCCAGGGGAGATTTCGGGATCAGCCCCAGCATTTT | TRBV12-3/TRBV12-4 | NA | 18 | TRBJ1-5 | many
CSARWRTSPSNEQFF | TGCAGTGCTAGGTGGAGGACTAGTCCGAGCAATGAGCAGTTCTTC | TRBV20-1 | TRBD2 | 15 | TRBJ2-1 | many
CASSDTLQGSKNIQYF | TGTGCCAGCAGTGACACGCTACAGGGGAGCAAAAACATTCAGTACTTC | TRBV2 | TRBD1 | 16 | TRBJ2-4 | many
CASSLDGGAGQFF | TGTGCCAGCAGTTTAGACGGGGGGGCCGGGCAGTTCTTC | TRBV28 | TRBD2 | 13 | TRBJ2-1 | many
CASSLRDRALGELFF | TGTGCCAGCAGCTTACGGGACAGGGCTCTCGGGGAGCTGTTTTTT | TRBV5-6 | TRBD1 | 15 | TRBJ2-2 | NA
CASSSDRGSTEAFF | TGTGCCAGCAGCTCGGACAGGGGAAGCACTGAAGCTTTCTTT | TRBV7-3 | TRBD1 | 14 | TRBJ1-1 | many
CATSARHGEQFF | TGTGCCACCAGTGCTAGACACGGTGAGCAGTTCTTC | TRBV24-1 | NA | 12 | TRBJ2-1 | NA
CASSSLTGTGDTEAFF | TGTGCCAGCAGTTCCCTTACCGGGACAGGGGACACTGAAGCTTTCTTT | TRBV6-5 | TRBD1 | 16 | TRBJ1-1 | many
CASSPGRTIDTEAFF | TGCGCCAGCAGTCCCGGTCGAACTATTGACACTGAAGCTTTCTTT | TRBV23-1 | NA | 15 | TRBJ1-1 | few
CASSLSSHNNSPLHF | TGTGCCAGCAGCTTATCTAGTCATAATAATTCACCCCTCCACTTT | TRBV11-2 | NA | 15 | TRBJ1-6 | many
CSAQRGPSTDTQYF | TGCAGTGCTCAGCGGGGGCCCTCCACAGATACGCAGTATTTT | TRBV20-1 | TRBD2 | 14 | TRBJ2-3 | medium-sized
CAIGPGQWNQPQHF | TGTGCCATCGGCCCCGGACAATGGAATCAGCCCCAGCATTTT | TRBV7-8 | NA | 14 | TRBJ1-5 | NA
CASSLDWGPRGEQYF | TGTGCCAGCAGCTTAGATTGGGGTCCCCGGGGCGAGCAGTACTTC | TRBV7-2 | NA | 15 | TRBJ2-7 | many